Included here is one TCR beta chain sequence, with context. The data originate from a study of blood T cell repertoires in COVID-19. Generated by immunoSEQ multiplex PCR, the TCRdb table keeps only in-frame clones and is missing some. Here the sample spans under 150,000 clones, around 80% being singletons. Material: peripheral blood. This sequence originates from a human donor in a cohort sampled during active COVID-19.

CDR3 in DNA: TGTGCCAGCTCACCTAGCGGGGAAAACATTCAGTACTTC. Its translation: CASSPSGENIQYF. The chain combines TRBV18 with TRBJ2-4; 8 nucleotides line up with TRBD2. This CDR3 has 13 residues. Germline V gene lookup returns CDR1 KGHSH and CDR2 LQKENI. Trimming cost V 3 bases and J 5 bases; bases outside gene matches: 0.